The 10 T cell receptor beta chains below all came from one sample that was sequenced in a study of blood T cells in healthy people across ages. Alongside a J-beta primer mix, a sample-barcoded 5' primer served in a second PCR lasting roughly 6 to 11 cycles. TCRdb reprocessed the 5' RACE reads via MiXCR and lists one record per CDR3 protein. This table holds around 1,500,000 distinct CDR3 sequences, approximately 42% found once. Sequencing was carried out using blood. All receptors come from a woman between 18 and 30 years old in good health.

This chain links TRBV9 with TRBJ2-1; 8 nucleotides match TRBD2. The CDR3 consists of 15 residues. The trim removed 1 base at V and 10 bases at J, leaving 10 bases unmatched. Germline CDR1 reads SGDLS; CDR2 reads YYNGEE. CDR3 protein: CASSVSGGSQGEQFF. The CDR3 DNA sequence: TGTGCCAGCAGCGTATCGGGGGGGTCTCAAGGAGAGCAGTTCTTC.

This chain uses TRBV20-1 with TRBJ2-1; 7 nucleotides agree with TRBD1. The CDR3 extends over 14 amino acids. Germline CDR1 is DFQATT and CDR2 is SNEGSKA (reference sequence). J was trimmed by 3 bases and V by 5 bases; bases with no gene match: 7. CDR3 DNA sequence: TGCAGTGCTCGAGGGACAGAGAGCTACAATGAGCAGTTCTTC. This encodes CSARGTESYNEQFF.

This clonotype appeared a few times. The chain joins TRBV4-1 to TRBJ2-1; 9 bases are shared with TRBD2. The CDR3 is 15 amino acids. V lost 4 bases and J lost 6; bases outside the gene matches: 7. CDR1 is MGHRA, CDR2 YSYEKL, per germline. CDR3 sequence reads: CASSLQIAGANEQFF. In DNA form, the CDR3 reads TGCGCCAGCAGCCTCCAGATAGCGGGAGCCAATGAGCAGTTCTTC.

This chain uses TRBV6-2 or TRBV6-3 with TRBJ2-3; no clear D gene. CDR3 size: 14 residues. The ends were cut back, 6 bases at V and 0 bases at J, with 10 bases in the middle. Germline loops: CDR1 MNHEY, CDR2 SVGEGT. The CDR3 sequence: CASRKPGSTDTQYF. In DNA form, the CDR3 reads TGTGCCAGCAGAAAGCCCGGGAGCACAGATACGCAGTATTTT.

This rearrangement joins TRBV18 to TRBJ2-4; no clear D. The J call may not be correct, given that the DNA end is closer to TRBJ2-7. Germline CDR1 KGHSH, CDR2 LQKENI. The length of the CDR3 is 15 residues. The CDR3 here is CASSPHSDPSYEQYF. The CDR3 region has the DNA TGTGCCAGCTCACCACACAGCGACCCTTCCTACGAGCAGTACTTC.

V usage is TRBV12-3 or TRBV12-4 and J usage is TRBJ2-1; D call uncertain. This CDR3 contains 15 residues. Trimming cost V 8 bases and J 2 bases, with 16 bases left between them. The CDR3 loop is CASLPQVATYNEQFF. CDR3 coding DNA: TGTGCCAGCCTGCCCCAGGTCGCCACCTACAATGAGCAGTTCTTC.

The chain joins TRBV28 to TRBJ1-4, with TRBD1 as a possible D gene (5 bases). This CDR3 has 17 residues. Trimming took off 2 bases at V and 2 bases at J, with 15 bases between the two ends. The germline V gene encodes CDR1 MDHEN and CDR2 SYDVKM. The CDR3 region has the DNA TGTGCCAGCAGTTTAGGGTTGGGGGTCCGGACTAATGAAAAACTGTTTTTT. Translating gives CASSLGLGVRTNEKLFF.

The rearrangement joins TRBV6-5 to TRBJ2-7; D may correspond to TRBD1 or TRBD2 (5 bases each). CDR3 length: 15 amino acids. CDR1 and CDR2 from the germline V gene are MNHEY and SVGAGI. Trimming took off 6 bases at V and 4 bases at J, with 19 bases between the two ends. CDR3 in amino acids: CASSSRGVGTYEQYF. The CDR3 bases are TGTGCCAGCAGCTCTCGAGGAGTGGGGACGTACGAGCAGTACTTC.

This clonotype was observed a single time. V usage is TRBV28 and J usage is TRBJ2-2; 10 positions agree with TRBD1. V shed 6 bases, J shed 7 bases, and the junction held 11 bases outside the gene matches. Germline values: CDR1 MDHEN, CDR2 SYDVKM. The CDR3 spans 16 residues. CDR3 in amino acids: CASSPTGGFVIGELFF. The CDR3 region has the DNA TGTGCCAGCAGCCCGACAGGGGGCTTTGTTATCGGGGAGCTGTTTTTT.

Details on this clonotype: One end of the junction does not line up with germline, which may come from a read error. The rearrangement joins TRBV27 to TRBJ1-1, with D maybe TRBD1 (6 bases). This CDR3 spans 15 amino acids. In germline, CDR1 is MNHEY, CDR2 SMNVEV (reference sequence). This chain's CDR3 is CASQSPSGAYTETFF. The CDR3 nucleotides are TGTGCCAGCCAAAGCCCCTCGGGGGCCTACACTGAAACTTTCTTT.